This T cell receptor (beta chain) was recorded in a study of response to subunit inactivated influenza vaccine. TCRdb processed the RT-PCR reads anew with MiXCR; each CDR3 protein has one entry. The profile shows 550,000 to 800,000 distinct CDR3 sequences, roughly 13% of them singletons. Germline V CDR1 and CDR2: SQVTM, ANQGSEA. This CDR3 region has 12 residues. Trimming took 6 bases from V and 0 from J, leaving 3 bases between them. Source: PBMCs from blood, taken 14 days before vaccination. The chain uses TRBV29-1 and TRBJ2-6; the D is unclear. This clonotype was sampled from a man aged 45-65 years who received an inactivated influenza vaccine. The CDR3 protein is CSVHSGANVLTF. CDR3 sequence (DNA): TGCAGCGTCCACTCTGGGGCCAACGTCCTGACTTTC.